This T cell receptor (beta chain) was identified during a study of cytomegalovirus exposure and HLA in healthy donors. Researchers ran the PCR with 60 Vbeta and 13 Jbeta primers. Profiled with immunoSEQ multiplex PCR; TCRdb holds only in-frame clones, not every one. The sample comprises over 90,000 clones, roughly three quarters of which are singletons, and roughly 9.3% rests with the top ten. There are a few counts of this clone. The sequenced material came from PBMCs. The origin of this receptor is a male donor in good health and CMV-seropositive.

This chain's CDR3 is CASSRSDRGNQPQHF. The CDR3 DNA is TGTGCCAGCAGTCGCTCCGACAGGGGGAATCAGCCCCAGCATTTT. This chain connects TRBV6-1 to TRBJ1-5, with 9 positions matching TRBD1. The CDR3 contains 15 residues. J gave up 4 bases and V 5 bases, and 6 bases lay outside the gene matches. Germline loops: CDR1 MNHNS, CDR2 SASEGT.